The entry below gives a single T cell receptor beta chain sequence along with its context. The data stem from a study of control samples from healthy donors and cancer patients. Germline V gene lookup returns CDR1 SGHNT and CDR2 YYREEE (reference sequence). The CDR3 loop spans 16 amino acids. V shed 6 bases and J shed 7 bases, with 22 bases lying between them. Sequenced by immunoSEQ multiplex PCR; TCRdb stores in-frame clones only, minus some. The sample shows about 89,000 clones, around 86% of them seen only once. Sequencing was carried out using blood. The chain has TRBV5-4 and TRBJ1-4; perhaps TRBD1 as D (6 bases). The TCR comes from a man aged 25-45 years in good health. The CDR3 DNA reads as TGTGCCAGCAACCGTGGTGGTTCGGGGGCGGCTGAAAAACTGTTTTTT. Its translation: CASNRGGSGAAEKLFF.